This T cell receptor (beta chain) is from a study of PD-L1 blockade in urothelial cancer. The wider study: Counts from blood samples showed a median of roughly 150,000 T cells.

The V gene lost 1 base and the J gene lost 0 bases, with 7 bases spanning the gap. From germline, CDR1 is SGHAT and CDR2 FQNNGV. The CDR3 contains 15 residues. Generated by immunoSEQ multiplex PCR, the TCRdb table keeps only in-frame clones and is missing some. The sample carries around 45,000 clones, around 88% recorded once. The input for sequencing was PBMCs, taken around atezolizumab (anti-PD-L1) treatment. The V and J genes are TRBV11-2 and TRBJ2-1, with D possibly TRBD1 on 5 matching bases. This TCR came from a man at least 80 years old with urothelial cancer. The CDR3 coding sequence is TGTGCCAGCAGCTTAGCCAGGGACTCCTACAATGAGCAGTTCTTC. Protein: CASSLARDSYNEQFF.